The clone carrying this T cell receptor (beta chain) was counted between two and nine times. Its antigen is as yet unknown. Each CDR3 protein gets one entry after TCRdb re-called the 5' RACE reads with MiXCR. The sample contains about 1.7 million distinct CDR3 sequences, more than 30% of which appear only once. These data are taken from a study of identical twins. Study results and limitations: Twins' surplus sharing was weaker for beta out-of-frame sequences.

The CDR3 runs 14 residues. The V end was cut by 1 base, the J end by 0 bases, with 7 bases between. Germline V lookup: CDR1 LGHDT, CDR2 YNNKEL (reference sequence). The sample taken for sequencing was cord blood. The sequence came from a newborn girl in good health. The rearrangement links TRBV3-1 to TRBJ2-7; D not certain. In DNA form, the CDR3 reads TGTGCCAGCAGCCAAGGATCCAGCTCCTACGAGCAGTACTTC. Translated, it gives CASSQGSSSYEQYF.